One sample yielded the 27 T cell receptor beta chains listed below, sequenced in a study of OX40 agonist ivuxolimab in advanced cancers. The repertoire was sequenced with immunoSEQ multiplex PCR; TCRdb's copy has only in-frame clones and lacks some. Of 90,000 to 100,000 clones listed, approximately 89% were seen once; the top ten hold 0.3% to 0.4%. The specimen was CD4+ or CD8+ T cells sorted from blood, collected in a trial of the OX40 agonist ivuxolimab. The receptors were sampled from an adult with an advanced solid tumor such as melanoma, head and neck, liver or kidney cancer.

The rearrangement links TRBV18 to TRBJ2-7; tentatively, D is TRBD1 or TRBD2 (5 bases each). The germline gives CDR1 KGHSH, CDR2 LQKENI. CDR3 size: 14 residues. Between the trimmed V and J ends, which lost 0 bases and 1 base, there was a span of 7 bases. The CDR3 is CASSPPGESYEQYF. CDR3 in DNA: TGTGCCAGCTCACCACCGGGGGAGTCCTACGAGCAGTACTTC.

The chain links TRBV15 to TRBJ1-1, with D unclear. V was cut by 2 bases and J by 0 bases, with 10 bases left in between. The germline V gene encodes CDR1 LNHNV and CDR2 YYDKDF (reference sequence). This CDR3 contains 15 residues. For the CDR3, the DNA is TGTGCCACCAGCAGACCCACACTGATGAACACTGAAGCTTTCTTT. Its protein is CATSRPTLMNTEAFF.

This chain uses TRBV7-2 with TRBJ1-5; D not certain. The CDR3 is 13 residues long. Per germline, CDR1 SGHTA and CDR2 FQGNSA. Trimming took 1 base from V and 8 from J, leaving 9 bases between them. In nucleotides, the CDR3 is TGTGCCAGCAGCTTAGGGATGACGGAGCCCCAGCATTTT. Protein: CASSLGMTEPQHF.

The chain combines TRBV15 with TRBJ1-2, with 10 nucleotides matching TRBD1. V shed 1 base and J 4 bases; nucleotides not matched to a gene: 3. This CDR3 is 15 amino acids long. The germline V gene encodes CDR1 LNHNV and CDR2 YYDKDF (reference sequence). In DNA form, the CDR3 reads TGTGCCACCAGCAGAGCCGGGACAGGGGCCTATGGCTACACCTTC. Amino acid sequence: CATSRAGTGAYGYTF.

This sequence joins TRBV6-6 and TRBJ1-2; D ambiguous. Trimming took 1 base from V and 2 from J, leaving 14 bases between them. CDR1 and CDR2 (germline): MNHNY, SVGAGI (reference sequence). This CDR3 has 16 amino acids. CDR3 nucleotides: TGTGCCAGCAGTTACTTTGGCGCACAGACCAACTATGGCTACACCTTC. This translates into CASSYFGAQTNYGYTF.

Only one count was recorded for this clone. The chain links TRBV7-2 to TRBJ1-3; D gene unclear. The V gene's germline CDR1 is SGHTA and CDR2 FQGNSA. The V end was cut by 0 bases, the J end by 0 bases, with 6 bases between. CDR3 size: 15 residues. The chain's CDR3 is CASSLAEFSGNTIYF. CDR3 coding DNA: TGTGCCAGCAGCTTAGCCGAATTCTCTGGAAACACCATATATTTT.

The chain combines TRBV28 with TRBJ2-7; D is unclear. Germline CDR1 is MDHEN and CDR2 is SYDVKM. Trimming left V 3 bases short and J 7 bases short, with 4 bases between. The CDR3 has 10 residues. CDR3 sequence reads: CASSFREQYF. Here the CDR3 DNA reads TGTGCCAGCAGTTTTCGAGAGCAGTACTTC.

V gene TRBV4-3 combines with J gene TRBJ2-7, with a tentative D call TRBD2 (6 bases). The V end was cut by 2 bases, the J end by 2 bases, with 19 bases between. This CDR3 spans 17 amino acids. Germline-derived CDR1 and CDR2 are LGHNA and YSLEER. CDR3 residues: CASSQRLGGPDTYEQYF. Here the CDR3 DNA reads TGCGCCAGCAGCCAACGGTTAGGAGGGCCAGACACCTACGAGCAGTACTTC.

The rearrangement joins TRBV7-8 to TRBJ1-5; D is unresolved. The V and J ends lost 7 bases and 4 bases respectively, with 17 bases between them. This CDR3 has 15 amino acids. Germline CDR1 is SGHVS and CDR2 is FQNEAQ. CDR3: CASTRLSKSNQPQHF. CDR3 bases: TGTGCCAGCACCCGCCTGAGCAAGTCTAATCAGCCCCAGCATTTT.

The V and J genes are TRBV2 and TRBJ2-1; D is undetermined. Germline CDR1 is SNHLY and CDR2 is FYNNEI. The CDR3 has 17 residues. V was pared by 3 bases and J by 3 bases, with 18 bases between. The CDR3 DNA follows: TGTGCCAGCAGTGATCGTACAGCCCCGAAGGGCTACAATGAGCAGTTCTTC. It translates to CASSDRTAPKGYNEQFF.

V and J are TRBV9 and TRBJ2-7; 9 bases are shared with TRBD1. The junction had 10 bases not matched to a gene; V was cut back by 5 bases and J by 7 bases. Germline V gene data show CDR1 as SGDLS and CDR2 as YYNGEE. This CDR3 region has 14 residues. The CDR3 here is CASSPGTGFGEQYF. In DNA form, the CDR3 reads TGTGCCAGCAGTCCTGGGACAGGGTTTGGGGAGCAGTACTTC.

The J gene is TRBJ2-2, the V gene TRBV9; D assignment may be TRBD1 or TRBD2 (5 bases each). The CDR3 loop spans 16 amino acids. The V gene's germline CDR1 is SGDLS and CDR2 YYNGEE. Trimming removed 0 bases from V and 5 bases from J, with 14 bases in between. CDR3 region: CASSVAGRGTTGELFF. DNA for the CDR3: TGTGCCAGCAGCGTAGCCGGCCGGGGCACGACCGGGGAGCTGTTTTTT. The complete variable domain, with remaining parts taken from reference TRBV9 and TRBJ2-2, reads DSGVTQTPKHLITATGQRVTLRCSPRSGDLSVYWYQQSLDQGLQFLIQYYNGEERAKGNILERFSAQQFPDLHSELNLSSLELGDSALYFCASSVAGRGTTGELFFGEGSRLTVL.

V usage is TRBV4-2 and J usage is TRBJ1-5; TRBD1 might be the D (5 bases). Trimming stripped 1 base from V and 5 bases from J, with 15 bases between. CDR3 length: 16 amino acids. Germline CDR1 is LGHNA and CDR2 is YNFKEQ. CDR3: CASSQGPPGEYQPQHF. The CDR3 DNA follows: TGTGCCAGCAGCCAAGGTCCGCCGGGGGAGTATCAGCCCCAGCATTTT.

The J gene is TRBJ2-4, the V gene TRBV20-1, with D tentatively TRBD2 (6 bases). Germline V lookup: CDR1 DFQATT, CDR2 SNEGSKA (reference sequence). The CDR3 sequence is 10 residues long. The V end lost 5 bases, the J end lost 12 bases, and 11 bases lay between the germline ends. For the CDR3, the DNA is TGCAGTGCTCAACGCGGGGATCAGTACTTC. Translated, it gives CSAQRGDQYF.

The chain combines TRBV30 with TRBJ1-1; TRBD1 is a possible D gene (6 bases). Trimming removed 3 bases from V and 10 bases from J, with 18 bases in between. The CDR3 length is 13 residues. CDR1 and CDR2 (germline): GTSNPN, SVGIG (reference sequence). CDR3 amino acids: CAWRTGAKVGAFF. The CDR3 DNA reads as TGTGCCTGGAGGACAGGTGCTAAGGTAGGAGCTTTCTTT.

CDR3 bases: TGTGCCATCAGTGTGGACGCAAACTATGGCTACACCTTC. Amino acids: CAISVDANYGYTF. The rearrangement joins TRBV10-3 to TRBJ1-2; D uncertain. Trimming cost V 4 bases and J 2 bases, with 8 bases left between them. Germline CDR1 reads ENHRY; CDR2 reads SYGVKD. The CDR3 loop spans 13 amino acids.

The V and J genes are TRBV21-1 and TRBJ2-7; the DNA was not used to check the table's D call, TRBD1. TRBV21-1 is reported as a pseudogene. The CDR3 is 19 amino acids. The CDR3 loop is CASSKQGLPTGPFGYEQYF. The CDR3 DNA is TGTGCCAGCAGCAAGCAAGGTCTCCCGACAGGGCCGTTTGGATACGAGCAGTACTTC.

This clone was recorded a few times. V usage is TRBV27 and J usage is TRBJ1-5; D not certain. Between the trimmed V and J ends, which lost 3 bases and 0 bases, there was a span of 12 bases. The CDR3 is made up of 16 amino acids. The germline V gene has CDR1 MNHEY and CDR2 SMNVEV (reference sequence). DNA for the CDR3: TGTGCCAGCAGTTTTCGCCCGGGGAGTAGCAATCAGCCCCAGCATTTT. Translation: CASSFRPGSSNQPQHF.

V and J are TRBV5-1 and TRBJ2-3; a possible D gene is TRBD1 (6 bases). The ends were cut back, 4 bases at V and 2 bases at J, with 11 bases in the middle. The CDR3 length is 14 residues. Germline-derived CDR1 and CDR2 are SGHRS and YFSETQ. The CDR3 DNA reads TGCGCCAGCAGCCTTGGACAGAACACAGATACGCAGTATTTT. It codes for CASSLGQNTDTQYF.

The table lists this clone with a count of one. This chain connects TRBV5-4 to TRBJ2-7, with a tentative D call TRBD1 (6 bases). Per germline, CDR1 SGHNT and CDR2 YYREEE (reference sequence). The CDR3 totals 14 residues. V was shortened by 4 bases and J by 1 base, with 12 bases between the two germline ends. The CDR3 coding sequence is TGTGCCAGCAGCAGCATTGGACAGTCCTACGAGCAGTACTTC. Protein sequence: CASSSIGQSYEQYF.

The chain links TRBV28 to TRBJ1-2, with D tentatively TRBD1 (5 bases). Germline values: CDR1 MDHEN, CDR2 SYDVKM. CDR3 size: 15 residues. The V and J ends lost 5 bases and 8 bases respectively, with 21 bases between them. The CDR3 region is CASSTGTTQTRGYTF. CDR3 DNA sequence: TGTGCCAGCAGTACCGGGACTACCCAGACGAGAGGCTACACCTTC.

The V call is TRBV18, the J call TRBJ1-2; D gene ambiguous. Trimming left V 3 bases short and J 4 bases short, with 15 bases between. The CDR3 spans 15 residues. Germline CDR1 and CDR2: KGHSH and LQKENI. CDR3 protein: CASSPSSADSYGYTF. In nucleotides, the CDR3 is TGTGCCAGCTCACCTTCCTCGGCAGACTCCTATGGCTACACCTTC.

V usage is TRBV4-1 and J usage is TRBJ1-2, with D hard to call. The CDR3 sequence is 15 residues long. Between the trimmed V and J ends, which lost 1 base and 8 bases, there was a span of 17 bases. Germline loops: CDR1 MGHRA, CDR2 YSYEKL. The CDR3 loop reads CASSQVEESVEGYTF. The CDR3 DNA reads as TGCGCCAGCAGCCAAGTGGAAGAGTCGGTTGAGGGCTACACCTTC.

The V and J genes are TRBV11-3 and TRBJ2-3; D gene unclear. V was cut by 4 bases and J by 6 bases, with 11 bases left in between. Germline V gives CDR1 SGHNT, CDR2 YENEEA. This CDR3 is 13 amino acids long. CDR3 residues: CASSSLVSDTQYF. CDR3 DNA: TGTGCCAGCAGCTCCCTCGTTTCCGATACGCAGTATTTT.

A single count supports this clone. The chain is built from TRBV7-9 and TRBJ1-1; no clear D. The germline V gene encodes CDR1 SEHNR and CDR2 FQNEAQ (reference sequence). The V gene lost 0 bases and the J gene lost 0 bases, with 8 bases spanning the gap. The CDR3 consists of 15 residues. CDR3 region: CASSLAPNMNTEAFF. The DNA for the CDR3 is TGTGCCAGCAGCTTAGCCCCGAATATGAACACTGAAGCTTTCTTT.

A remark on this clone: Other DNA sequences in this sample translate to the same CDR3. The chain recombines TRBV5-1 with TRBJ1-2; no definite D call. This CDR3 comprises 14 residues. V lost 0 bases, J lost 3 bases, and 9 bases lay in between. Germline assignment: CDR1 SGHRS and CDR2 YFSETQ. The CDR3 nucleotides are TGCGCCAGCAGCTTGGATTCAACAGACTATGGCTACACCTTC. This translates into CASSLDSTDYGYTF.

The chain uses TRBV7-9 and TRBJ1-5; D possibly corresponds to TRBD1 (6 bases). V gave up 5 bases and J gave up 4 bases, with 12 bases separating them. Germline values: CDR1 SEHNR, CDR2 FQNEAQ (reference sequence). The CDR3 is made up of 14 amino acids. The CDR3 DNA follows: TGTGCCAGCAGCCCCTTAGGGGGAAATCAGCCCCAGCATTTT. It translates to CASSPLGGNQPQHF.